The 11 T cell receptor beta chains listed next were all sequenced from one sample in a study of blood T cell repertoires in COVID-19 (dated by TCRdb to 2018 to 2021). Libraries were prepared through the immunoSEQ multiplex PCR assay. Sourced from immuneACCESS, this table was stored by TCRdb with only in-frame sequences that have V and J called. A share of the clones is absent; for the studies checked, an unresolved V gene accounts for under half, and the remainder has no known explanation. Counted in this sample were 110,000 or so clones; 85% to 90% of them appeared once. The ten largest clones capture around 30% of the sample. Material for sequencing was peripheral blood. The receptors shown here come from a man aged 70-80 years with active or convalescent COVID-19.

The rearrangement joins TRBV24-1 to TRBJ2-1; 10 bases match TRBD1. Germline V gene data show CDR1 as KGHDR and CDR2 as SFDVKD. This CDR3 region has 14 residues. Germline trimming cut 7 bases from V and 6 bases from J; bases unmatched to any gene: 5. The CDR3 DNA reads TGTGCCACCAGAGACAGGGGGCTCCGCAATGAGCAGTTCTTC. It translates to CATRDRGLRNEQFF.

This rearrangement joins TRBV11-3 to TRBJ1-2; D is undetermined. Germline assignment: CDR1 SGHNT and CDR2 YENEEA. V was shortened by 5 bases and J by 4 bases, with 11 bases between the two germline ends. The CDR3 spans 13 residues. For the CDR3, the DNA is TGTGCCAGCAGCGAAACCTATGGCTATGGCTACACCTTC. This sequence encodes CASSETYGYGYTF.

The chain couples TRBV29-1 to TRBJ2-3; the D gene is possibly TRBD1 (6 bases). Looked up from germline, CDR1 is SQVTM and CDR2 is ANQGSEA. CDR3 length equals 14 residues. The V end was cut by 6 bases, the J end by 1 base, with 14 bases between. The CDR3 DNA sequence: TGCAGCGTGCTCACAGGGATGGGCACAGATACGCAGTATTTT. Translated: CSVLTGMGTDTQYF.

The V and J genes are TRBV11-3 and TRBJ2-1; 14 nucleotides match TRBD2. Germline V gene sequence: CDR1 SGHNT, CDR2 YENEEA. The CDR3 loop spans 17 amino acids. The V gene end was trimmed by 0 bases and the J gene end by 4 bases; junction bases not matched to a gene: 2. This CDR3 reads CASSLEGTSGSYNEQFF. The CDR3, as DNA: TGTGCCAGCAGCTTAGAGGGGACTAGCGGGAGTTACAATGAGCAGTTCTTC.

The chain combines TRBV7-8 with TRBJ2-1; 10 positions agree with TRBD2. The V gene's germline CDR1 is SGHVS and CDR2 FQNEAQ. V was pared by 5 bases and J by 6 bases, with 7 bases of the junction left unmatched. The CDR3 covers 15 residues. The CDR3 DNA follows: TGTGCCAGCAGCCTGAGCGGGAGGGCTTTCAATGAGCAGTTCTTC. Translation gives CASSLSGRAFNEQFF. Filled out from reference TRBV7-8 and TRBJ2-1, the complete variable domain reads GAGVSQSPRYKVAKRGQDVALRCDPISGHVSLFWYQQALGQGPEFLTYFQNEAQLDKSGLPSDRFFAERPEGSVSTLKIQRTQQEDSAVYLCASSLSGRAFNEQFFGPGTRLTVL.

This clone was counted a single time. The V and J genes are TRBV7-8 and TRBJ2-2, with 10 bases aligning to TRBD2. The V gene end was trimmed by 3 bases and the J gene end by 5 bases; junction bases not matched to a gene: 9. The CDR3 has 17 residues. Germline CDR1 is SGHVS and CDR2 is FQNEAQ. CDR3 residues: CASSFPLAGVRTGELFF. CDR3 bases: TGTGCCAGCAGCTTCCCCCTAGCGGGAGTACGTACCGGGGAGCTGTTTTTT.

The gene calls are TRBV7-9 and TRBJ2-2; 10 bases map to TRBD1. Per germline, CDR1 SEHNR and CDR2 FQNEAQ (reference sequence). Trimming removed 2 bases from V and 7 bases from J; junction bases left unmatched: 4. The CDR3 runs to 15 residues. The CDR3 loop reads CASSLRGQGYGELFF. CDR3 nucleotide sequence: TGTGCCAGCAGCTTACGGGGACAGGGGTACGGGGAGCTGTTTTTT.

CDR3 amino acids: CASSLANSPLHF. The CDR3 DNA sequence: TGCGCCAGCAGCTTGGCAAATTCACCCCTCCACTTT. The chain joins TRBV5-1 to TRBJ1-6, with D unresolved. CDR1 and CDR2 (germline): SGHRS, YFSETQ. Trimming took off 0 bases at V and 7 bases at J, with 2 bases between the two ends. The CDR3 is made up of 12 amino acids.

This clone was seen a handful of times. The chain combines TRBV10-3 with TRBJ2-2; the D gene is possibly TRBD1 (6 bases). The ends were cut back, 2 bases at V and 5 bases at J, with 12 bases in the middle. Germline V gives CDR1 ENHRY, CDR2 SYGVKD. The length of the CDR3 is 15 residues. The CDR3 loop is CAISEPTGSTGELFF. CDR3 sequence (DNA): TGTGCCATCAGTGAGCCGACAGGCTCGACCGGGGAGCTGTTTTTT.

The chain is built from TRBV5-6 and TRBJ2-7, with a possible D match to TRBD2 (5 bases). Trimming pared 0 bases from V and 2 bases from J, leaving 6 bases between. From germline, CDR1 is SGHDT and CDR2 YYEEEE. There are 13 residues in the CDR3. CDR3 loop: CASSLAGTYEQYF. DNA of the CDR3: TGTGCCAGCAGCTTGGCGGGAACCTACGAGCAGTACTTC.

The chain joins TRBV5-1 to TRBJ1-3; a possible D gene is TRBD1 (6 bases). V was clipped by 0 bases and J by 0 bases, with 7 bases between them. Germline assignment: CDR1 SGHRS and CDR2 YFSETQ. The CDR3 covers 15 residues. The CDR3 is CASSLEGGSGNTIYF. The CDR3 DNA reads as TGCGCCAGCAGCTTGGAAGGGGGCTCTGGAAACACCATATATTTT.